Below, 13 T cell receptor beta chains from the same sample are listed, as sequenced in a study of T cells after yellow fever vaccination. TCRdb redid the calling of the 5' RACE reads with MiXCR, one entry per CDR3 protein. The data show 300,000 or so distinct CDR3 sequences, around 7.3% seen once. Here the sequenced sample was PBMCs, taken 45 days after the first yellow fever vaccination. Source of these receptors: a man younger than 30 who received the YFV17D yellow fever vaccine.

V usage is TRBV6-1 and J usage is TRBJ2-2, with no clear D. Per the germline V gene, CDR1 is MNHNS and CDR2 is SASEGT. The CDR3 contains 13 residues. Trimming removed 8 bases from V and 4 bases from J, with 11 bases in between. The DNA for the CDR3 is TGTGCCAGCTGCGCTAAAGGCACCGGGGAGCTGTTTTTT. It translates to CASCAKGTGELFF.

The chain recombines TRBV20-1 with TRBJ2-1; no reliable D call. CDR1 and CDR2 from the germline V gene are DFQATT and SNEGSKA (reference sequence). Trimming stripped 8 bases from V and 7 bases from J, with 18 bases between. CDR3 length: 13 residues. This chain's CDR3 is CSSHTPGANEQFF. CDR3 nucleotide sequence: TGCAGTTCACACACCCCCGGCGCAAATGAGCAGTTCTTC.

This clonotype has a handful of counts. The rearrangement links TRBV18 to TRBJ2-5, with 11 bases aligning to TRBD1. Per germline, CDR1 KGHSH and CDR2 LQKENI. V was pared by 4 bases and J by 4 bases, with 8 bases of the junction left unmatched. This CDR3 region has 16 residues. The CDR3 spells CASSLGQGAQRETQYF. The CDR3 bases are TGTGCCAGCTCACTCGGACAGGGGGCGCAGAGAGAGACCCAGTACTTC. Together with reference TRBV18 and TRBJ2-5, the CDR3 gives the full variable domain: NAGVMQNPRHLVRRRGQEARLRCSPMKGHSHVYWYRQLPEEGLKFMVYLQKENIIDESGMPKERFSAEFPKEGPSILRIQQVVRGDSAAYFCASSLGQGAQRETQYFGPGTRLLVL.

This clonotype was picked up a small number of times. V gene TRBV5-4 combines with J gene TRBJ2-2, with TRBD2 identical over 7 bases. Germline V gene lookup returns CDR1 SGHNT and CDR2 YYREEE (reference sequence). The CDR3 is 17 residues long. Trimming cost V 4 bases and J 4 bases; bases outside gene matches: 13. The CDR3 region has the DNA TGTGCCAGCAGCCGTTCTAACGGGGGGTCAGTCACCGGGGAGCTGTTTTTT. Its translation: CASSRSNGGSVTGELFF.

The chain joins TRBV7-8 to TRBJ1-4; TRBD1 might be the D (6 bases). Germline V gene lookup returns CDR1 SGHVS and CDR2 FQNEAQ. This CDR3 comprises 16 residues. Trimming stripped 7 bases from V and 4 bases from J, with 19 bases between. DNA of the CDR3: TGTGCCAGCAACGAGTACAGGGCTGGGGTTAATGAAAAACTGTTTTTT. Translating it yields CASNEYRAGVNEKLFF.

About this clonotype: A much more abundant neighbour one base away suggests this may be a read error. This chain's CDR3 is CASSFNTATQYF. CDR3 nucleotides: TGTGCCAGCAGCTTTAACACAGCTACGCAGTATTTT. The gene calls are TRBV7-9 and TRBJ2-3; no reliable D call. Germline values: CDR1 SEHNR, CDR2 FQNEAQ (reference sequence). This CDR3 region has 12 residues. Full variable domain (missing parts from reference TRBV7-9 and TRBJ2-3): DTGVSQNPRHKITKRGQNVTFRCDPISEHNRLYWYRQTLGQGPEFLTYFQNEAQLEKSRLLSDRFSAERPKGSFSTLEIQRTEQGDSAMYLCASSFNTATQYFGPGTRLTVL.

The sample holds a few counts of this clonotype. The chain joins TRBV4-1 to TRBJ2-7; D not resolved. Per the germline V gene, CDR1 is MGHRA and CDR2 is YSYEKL. CDR3 length equals 14 residues. The ends were cut back, 5 bases at V and 5 bases at J, with 16 bases in the middle. CDR3 nucleotides: TGCGCCAGCAGCTTAGGCAGTGCCCAGGACGAGCAGTACTTC. Protein: CASSLGSAQDEQYF.

This clonotype was recorded at least ten times. This chain connects TRBV20-1 to TRBJ1-2; D call uncertain. There are 14 residues in the CDR3. V was pared by 0 bases and J by 4 bases, with 12 bases between. CDR1 and CDR2 (germline): DFQATT, SNEGSKA (reference sequence). DNA for the CDR3: TGCAGTGCTAGAGACCCCGAGAGAGGCTATGGCTACACCTTC. Translated: CSARDPERGYGYTF.

Many counts were recorded for this clonotype. The J gene is TRBJ2-1, the V gene TRBV7-9; D is possibly TRBD2 (6 bases). This CDR3 has 16 residues. The germline V and J ends were trimmed by 5 bases and 7 bases, with 21 bases remaining between them. CDR1 SEHNR and CDR2 FQNEAQ come from the germline V gene (reference sequence). In DNA, the CDR3 is TGTGCCAGCAGCCTTCCTTGGGGCACCGCGGGGAATGAGCAGTTCTTC. As protein: CASSLPWGTAGNEQFF.

This chain links TRBV6-5 with TRBJ2-5; D is unresolved. CDR1 and CDR2 from the germline V gene are MNHEY and SVGAGI. V was clipped by 2 bases and J by 4 bases, with 11 bases between them. This CDR3 is built from 14 residues. Here the CDR3 DNA reads TGTGCCAGCAGTTACGGGAATGCCCGAGAGACCCAGTACTTC. Amino acid sequence: CASSYGNARETQYF.

This clonotype was seen a handful of times. The chain couples TRBV18 to TRBJ2-2; maybe TRBD1 (7 bases). Per the germline V gene, CDR1 is KGHSH and CDR2 is LQKENI. V lost 3 bases and J 0 bases, leaving 11 bases between the germline ends. The CDR3 runs 16 residues. The DNA of the CDR3 is TGTGCCAGCTCACCCAGGGGGGCCGCGAACACCGGGGAGCTGTTTTTT. Protein sequence: CASSPRGAANTGELFF.

A remark on this clonotype: The junction differs from germline at one of its ends, possibly a read error. The chain recombines TRBV6-1 with TRBJ1-5, with 10 bases aligning to TRBD1. This CDR3 is 14 amino acids long. Per germline, CDR1 MNHNS and CDR2 SASEGT. Here the CDR3 DNA reads TGTACCAGCAGTGGGACAGGGGTGTCTCAGCCCCAGCATTTT. Residues: CTSSGTGVSQPQHF.

This clonotype was seen at least ten times. The chain employs TRBV7-2 and TRBJ2-5, with D perhaps matching TRBD2 (7 bases). CDR3 size: 16 residues. V lost 2 bases and J 4 bases, leaving 17 bases between the germline ends. Looked up from germline, CDR1 is SGHTA and CDR2 is FQGNSA. This CDR3 reads CASSLNGGASAETQYF. The CDR3 DNA follows: TGTGCCAGCAGCTTAAATGGGGGGGCCTCCGCAGAGACCCAGTACTTC. The full variable domain, in which reference TRBV7-2 and TRBJ2-5 provide the parts outside the CDR3, is GAGVSQSPSNKVTEKGKDVELRCDPISGHTALYWYRQSLGQGLEFLIYFQGNSAPDKSGLPSDRFSAERTGGSVSTLTIQRTQQEDSAVYLCASSLNGGASAETQYFGPGTRLLVL.